Described below is a single T cell receptor beta chain sequence and its context. Its antigen remains unknown. Healthy individuals who donated bone marrow served as the donors. Primers: 60 Vbeta forward and 13 Jbeta reverse. Profiling relied on immunoSEQ multiplex PCR, and the TCRdb table lists in-frame clones only, not all of them. Of over 85,000 clones in the sample, over 60% were seen once. The data belong to a study of cytomegalovirus exposure and HLA in healthy donors. Study conclusions and caveats: Presence/absence analyses supposed approximately even sequencing depth among donors.

The CDR3 is 15 amino acids. CDR1 is MNHEY and CDR2 is SMNVEV in the germline V gene (reference sequence). V dropped 2 bases and J dropped 5 bases, with 15 bases sitting between them. This TCR derives from an older woman in good health and CMV-seropositive. The sample was PBMCs. V usage is TRBV27 and J usage is TRBJ1-2, with a weak D call TRBD1 (6 bases). The CDR3 loop is CASSLRGQFVYGYTF. For the CDR3, the DNA is TGTGCCAGCAGTTTACGCGGACAGTTTGTTTATGGCTACACCTTC.